One sample yielded the 22 T cell receptor beta chains listed below, sequenced in a study of T cells in Graves' hyperthyroidism and ophthalmopathy. From RNA transcripts, TCR beta CDR3 regions were amplified. An initial round of RT-PCR targeting the TCR CDR3 relied on the HTBI primer set. One entry per CDR3 protein results from TCRdb running MiXCR on the multiplex PCR reads. The sample holds roughly 840,000 distinct CDR3 sequences; roughly 40% are singletons and the top ten take 8% to 9%. Input material: blood. The source is a young man with Graves' hyperthyroidism.

The rearrangement links TRBV7-2 to TRBJ2-6; no clear D gene. Germline CDR1 SGHTA, CDR2 FQGNSA. The CDR3 length is 15 residues. V lost 8 bases and J lost 2, with 13 bases in between. CDR3 DNA: TGTGCCAGCTCACCACCGATAGCTGGGGCCAACGTCCTGACTTTC. Translating it yields CASSPPIAGANVLTF.

The chain uses TRBV7-8 and TRBJ2-5; 10 bases are shared with TRBD2. CDR3 length: 13 amino acids. V lost 3 bases and J lost 13; bases outside the gene matches: 8. In germline, CDR1 is SGHVS, CDR2 FQNEAQ. DNA of the CDR3: TGTGCCAGCAGCTTCGGAGCGGGAGGGCCATTGTACTTC. This encodes CASSFGAGGPLYF.

In this sample, this clonotype turned up many times. The gene calls are TRBV7-9 and TRBJ1-1; D perhaps matches TRBD1 (6 bases). Per germline, CDR1 SEHNR and CDR2 FQNEAQ (reference sequence). The V end lost 0 bases, the J end lost 8 bases, and 10 bases lay between the germline ends. This CDR3 is 13 amino acids long. This chain's CDR3 is CASSLAGALEAFF. CDR3 coding DNA: TGTGCCAGCAGCTTAGCGGGGGCCTTAGAAGCTTTCTTT.

In regard to this clonotype: The junction shows a germline mismatch at one end, possibly a read error. V and J are TRBV29-1 and TRBJ2-6; D not resolved. Per germline, CDR1 SQVTM and CDR2 ANQGSEA. CDR3 size: 11 residues. The CDR3 loop is CSALDPGTEAF. CDR3 sequence (DNA): TGCAGCGCCTTGGACCCGGGCACTGAAGCTTTC.

This clonotype has ten or more counts. This chain links TRBV20-1 with TRBJ2-7, with TRBD1 identical over 8 bases. Germline trimming cut 2 bases from V and 5 bases from J; bases unmatched to any gene: 2. Germline V gives CDR1 DFQATT, CDR2 SNEGSKA (reference sequence). The CDR3 sequence is 12 residues long. The CDR3 DNA reads as TGCAGTGCTAGACAGGGGGCCAACGAGCAGTACTTC. This gives the protein CSARQGANEQYF.

This chain uses TRBV24-1 with TRBJ2-5, with D possibly TRBD1 on 6 matching bases. The CDR3 runs 16 residues. The germline CDR1 and CDR2 sequences are KGHDR and SFDVKD. Trimming left V 12 bases short and J 2 bases short, with 24 bases between. For the CDR3, the DNA is TGTGCCGGCAGTTACACCGGGACACACCGGCAAGAGACCCAGTACTTC. It specifies CAGSYTGTHRQETQYF.

This clonotype was seen ten or more times. The chain joins TRBV7-8 to TRBJ1-1, with 7 bases aligning to TRBD1. Germline V gene lookup returns CDR1 SGHVS and CDR2 FQNEAQ. Losses at the gene ends were 1 base for V and 5 bases for J; bases not matched to a gene: 7. The CDR3 totals 15 residues. Here the CDR3 DNA reads TGTGCCAGCAGCTTAGGTCTACAGGGGCAAACTGAAGCTTTCTTT. It translates to CASSLGLQGQTEAFF.

This clonotype was counted ten times or more. The chain joins TRBV5-8 to TRBJ1-4; D call uncertain. This CDR3 region has 15 residues. The germline gives CDR1 SGHTS, CDR2 YDEGEE. V lost 4 bases to trimming and J lost 0 bases, with 10 bases between them. CDR3 nucleotides: TGTGCCAGCAGCCGCGACCGGGCAACTAATGAAAAACTGTTTTTT. It is translated as CASSRDRATNEKLFF.

Remarks on this clonotype: This may come from a read error, since a much larger clone is one base off. DNA of the CDR3: TGTGCCATCAGTCCTGCGCAGGGACCCTACGAGCAGTACTTC. As protein: CAISPAQGPYEQYF. The gene calls are TRBV10-3 and TRBJ2-7; the D call may be TRBD1 or TRBD2 (5 bases each). The CDR3 is 14 amino acids. Trimming left V 5 bases short and J 2 bases short, with 13 bases between. The germline V gene encodes CDR1 ENHRY and CDR2 SYGVKD.

The V and J genes are TRBV7-3 and TRBJ1-2; perhaps TRBD1 as D (6 bases). The germline V and J ends were trimmed by 10 bases and 7 bases, with 19 bases remaining between them. The germline gives CDR1 SGHTA, CDR2 FQGTGA. This CDR3 contains 13 residues. CDR3 in DNA: TGTGCCACGCTATACAGGGTCGGGGCTGGCTACACCTTC. It codes for CATLYRVGAGYTF.

The chain couples TRBV7-2 to TRBJ2-7, with 8 bases that match TRBD1. Germline CDR1 and CDR2: SGHTA and FQGNSA. The CDR3 contains 16 residues. V lost 1 base, J lost 5 bases, and 10 bases stayed unmatched. CDR3 in amino acids: CASSLEGTRGPDEQYF. The CDR3 region has the DNA TGTGCCAGCAGCTTAGAGGGGACCAGGGGGCCCGACGAGCAGTACTTC. Full variable domain (outside the CDR3, taken from reference TRBV7-2 and TRBJ2-7): GAGVSQSPSNKVTEKGKDVELRCDPISGHTALYWYRQSLGQGLEFLIYFQGNSAPDKSGLPSDRFSAERTGGSVSTLTIQRTQQEDSAVYLCASSLEGTRGPDEQYFGPGTRLTVT.

A few counts support this clonotype. The rearrangement links TRBV9 to TRBJ1-6; perhaps TRBD1 as D (5 bases). Per germline, CDR1 SGDLS and CDR2 YYNGEE. V was cut by 4 bases and J by 3 bases, with 17 bases left in between. This CDR3 is built from 17 residues. The CDR3 loop reads CASSQEEPQDYNSPLHF. CDR3 DNA: TGTGCCAGCAGCCAAGAAGAGCCACAGGACTATAATTCACCCCTCCACTTT.

The chain combines TRBV9 with TRBJ2-5; 10 bases map to TRBD1. CDR1 and CDR2 (germline): SGDLS, YYNGEE. J was trimmed by 3 bases and V by 2 bases; bases with no gene match: 4. There are 15 residues in the CDR3. The CDR3 sequence: CASSVGDRGEETQYF. The DNA for the CDR3 is TGTGCCAGCAGCGTGGGGGACAGGGGTGAAGAGACCCAGTACTTC. Full variable domain (rest looked up from reference TRBV9 and TRBJ2-5): DSGVTQTPKHLITATGQRVTLRCSPRSGDLSVYWYQQSLDQGLQFLIQYYNGEERAKGNILERFSAQQFPDLHSELNLSSLELGDSALYFCASSVGDRGEETQYFGPGTRLLVL.

The chain recombines TRBV19 with TRBJ2-2, with D maybe TRBD1 (6 bases). V lost 3 bases to trimming and J lost 5 bases, with 13 bases between them. The germline V gene encodes CDR1 LNHDA and CDR2 SQIVND (reference sequence). The CDR3 is made up of 15 amino acids. The DNA of the CDR3 is TGTGCCAGTAGTATTTCTTTCGACAGGACCGGGGAGCTGTTTTTT. As protein: CASSISFDRTGELFF.

In this sample, this clonotype turned up a few times. V gene TRBV5-6 combines with J gene TRBJ2-5; 8 bases align to TRBD2. The J segment lost 5 bases and the V segment lost 6 bases, leaving 9 bases of the junction unmatched. This CDR3 spans 14 amino acids. The germline CDR1 and CDR2 sequences are SGHDT and YYEEEE. The CDR3 sequence is CASTGAGGGETQYF. The CDR3 bases are TGTGCCAGCACAGGGGCGGGAGGCGGGGAGACCCAGTACTTC. Full variable domain (missing parts from reference TRBV5-6 and TRBJ2-5): DAGVTQSPTHLIKTRGQQVTLRCSPKSGHDTVSWYQQALGQGPQFIFQYYEEEERQRGNFPDRFSGHQFPNYSSELNVNALLLGDSALYLCASTGAGGGETQYFGPGTRLLVL.

V usage is TRBV10-2 and J usage is TRBJ2-2; 15 bases fit TRBD2. Germline CDR1 and CDR2: WSHSY and SAAADI. J was trimmed by 1 base and V by 8 bases; bases with no gene match: 8. The CDR3 covers 18 residues. The CDR3 DNA reads TGCGCCAGCTTTCCTCCGGGACTAGCGGGAGGGAACACCGGGGAGCTGTTTTTT. Its protein is CASFPPGLAGGNTGELFF.

The chain recombines TRBV19 with TRBJ2-2; D not certain. The CDR3 totals 12 residues. Germline V gives CDR1 LNHDA, CDR2 SQIVND (reference sequence). V lost 6 bases to trimming and J lost 7 bases, with 9 bases between them. CDR3 coding DNA: TGTGCCAGTAGAACCCAGGTCGGGGAGCTGTTTTTT. Protein sequence: CASRTQVGELFF.

This clonotype was found many times. The V and J genes are TRBV20-1 and TRBJ1-5; D is possibly TRBD1 (5 bases). The V gene's germline CDR1 is DFQATT and CDR2 SNEGSKA (reference sequence). Trimming left V 5 bases short and J 2 bases short, with 13 bases between. This CDR3 is 14 amino acids long. CDR3 region: CSAGGGGGNQPQHF. DNA of the CDR3: TGCAGTGCTGGTGGGGGAGGGGGCAATCAGCCCCAGCATTTT.

Concerning this clonotype itself: Lacking the conserved final phenylalanine or tryptophan, this CDR3 likely reflects a read error. The limits of the CDR3 on the DNA are not certain, so only TCRdb's listed CDR3 is given. The V and J genes are TRBV15 and TRBJ2-2; the listed D gene, TRBD2, was not tested against the DNA. Germline lookup yields CDR1 LNHNV and CDR2 YYDKDF (reference sequence). Counting both end residues, the CDR3 totals 15 amino acids. The CDR3 reads CATSSTGGKHRGAVV.

V usage is TRBV12-3 or TRBV12-4 and J usage is TRBJ1-5; D remains ambiguous. V lost 7 bases and J 14 bases, leaving 18 bases between the germline ends. This CDR3 is built from 12 residues. CDR3 coding DNA: TGTGCCAGCACCTTAGCGGGAGTAGGCGAGCATTTT. The encoded protein is CASTLAGVGEHF.

V is TRBV13 and J is TRBJ2-7, with D possibly matching TRBD1 (6 bases). Trimming removed 5 bases from V and 9 bases from J, with 14 bases in between. The CDR3 extends over 12 amino acids. Germline assignment: CDR1 PRHDT and CDR2 FYEKMQ (reference sequence). The DNA of the CDR3 is TGTGCCAGCAGCCCTAACAGGGCTGGGCAGTACTTC. Its translation: CASSPNRAGQYF.

V usage is TRBV10-2 and J usage is TRBJ1-2; 7 nucleotides line up with TRBD1. Germline values: CDR1 WSHSY, CDR2 SAAADI. The CDR3 contains 14 residues. Trimming took 4 bases from V and 3 from J; bases not matched to a gene: 5. CDR3 amino acids: CASSAGDRDYGYTF. DNA for the CDR3: TGCGCCAGCAGTGCCGGAGACAGGGACTATGGCTACACCTTC.